One TCR beta chain is described in this entry. Its antigen is undetermined. The data originate from a study of vaccination effects on CD4 cells after COVID-19. In the study overall: Vaccine administered to participants consisted of two doses of either BNT162b2 or mRNA-1273.

Sequencing was performed with immunoSEQ multiplex PCR; in TCRdb, only in-frame clones are kept and a portion is missing. The data show some 28,000 clones, with 75% to 85% seen just once and approximately 31% held by the top ten. General study results and limits: There was marked clonal contraction among infection- and vaccine-induced clones late after vaccination.

The ViraFEST assay expanded antigen-specific CD4+ T cells with viral peptide pools before sequencing. After less than twelve days in culture, the CD4+ T cells were isolated. No vaccinee had earlier SARS-CoV-2 infection, and nucleocapsid antibodies were negative. Fresh IL-2-containing medium replaced half the medium on days 3 and 7. This sequence originates from a human donor who received a COVID-19 vaccine. The material was CD4+ T cells from PBMCs cultured with SARS-CoV-2 spike peptides, obtained before COVID-19 vaccination.

The CDR3 is CASSSVLGQPNQPQHF. The CDR3 nucleotides are TGTGCCAGTAGTTCCGTACTGGGGCAGCCAAATCAGCCCCAGCATTTT. The rearrangement links TRBV19 to TRBJ1-5, with D perhaps matching TRBD1 (5 bases). V gave up 5 bases and J gave up 4 bases, with 18 bases separating them. The CDR3 length is 16 residues. The germline CDR1 and CDR2 sequences are LNHDA and SQIVND (reference sequence). The full variable domain, rest sourced from reference TRBV19 and TRBJ1-5, is DGGITQSPKYLFRKEGQNVTLSCEQNLNHDAMYWYRQDPGQGLRLIYYSQIVNDFQKGDIAEGYSVSREKKESFPLTVTSAQKNPTAFYLCASSSVLGQPNQPQHFGDGTRLSIL.